This T cell receptor beta chain derives from a study of blood T cell repertoires in COVID-19. On the study more broadly: PBMCs, B-cell-depleted T cells, or T cells were the source of the cDNA or gDNA that made up the material.

V lost 4 bases and J lost 0, with 14 bases in between. CDR1 and CDR2 from the germline V gene are SGHRS and YFSETQ. This CDR3 spans 16 amino acids. Assay: immunoSEQ multiplex PCR; the TCRdb copy retains only in-frame clones and omits some. The sample lists 35,000 to 45,000 clones, 88% occurring once. The sequenced material came from peripheral blood. The rearrangement links TRBV5-1 to TRBJ2-1; D may be TRBD2 (5 bases). This clonotype originated in a human donor in a cohort sampled during active COVID-19. This CDR3 is CASSGWTDSSYNEQFF. The CDR3 coding sequence is TGCGCCAGCAGCGGGTGGACTGATAGCTCCTACAATGAGCAGTTCTTC.